Included here is one T cell receptor beta chain sequence, with context. It lacks a known antigen. Base qualities are missing; no much larger clone stands one base away. The cysteine opens and the phenylalanine closes a CDR3 of 10 amino acids. Just CDR3 DNA is preserved here, 30 bases in frame from base 1. From a lookup of the germline V gene (reference sequence), CDR1 and CDR2 are SEHNR and FQNEAQ. V is cut by 8 bases and J by 3 bases, and the space between the germline ends is 4 bases. These data belong to a study of immunodeficiency (dated by TCRdb to about 2019). Regarding the research as a whole: Repertoire analysis was performed to search for VDJ recombination defects and oligoclonality.

Overall study results and their limits: In entropy comparisons, n=3 (open circles) was shown for patients versus healthy controls, and a thymic development effect was only suggested as possible. Restricted TRB V-J pairing and lower productive entropy were observed in patient CD8+ T cells compared with control CD8+ T cells. Severe oligoclonality, judged by top-100 and total clonotype frequencies, was seen in patient CD8+ but not CD4+ T cells.

After extraction using the QIAamp DNA Blood Mini Kit, genomic DNA was sent off for immunoSEQ repertoire analysis. A standard quantity of genomic DNA template was used for amplification of CDR3 regions by multiplex PCR. PCR products were sequenced on an Illumina platform. For the original study's pipeline: Sequences were mapped to a reference, using V, D and J gene definitions from IMGT. Closely related sequences were merged by a nearest-neighbor clustering algorithm so that PCR and sequencing errors were removed. V, D and J usage was examined in productive unique and total sequences using ImmunoSEQ Analyzer tools along with R version 3.6.1. TCRdb retrieved this table from immuneACCESS and kept in-frame rearrangements only. Not all clones are present; in checked studies, unresolved V genes account for under half, and no reason is known for the remainder. D and trimming were read from the DNA, whereas the V and J calls and clone size are those reported in that table. In all, the sample holds about 1,400 clones, and roughly 93% of those were seen once. Jointly, the top ten make up 2.5% to 3% of the sample.

Before TCR sequencing, CD3+CD8+ T cells were sorted from fresh PBMCs. Recombination linked TRBV7-9 to TRBJ1-1; the D gene lacks a confident call. The specimen was CD8+ T cells from blood. This TCR was recovered from a human donor in good health. For the CDR3, the sequence is CASGDTEAFF. DNA sequence: TGTGCCAGCGGCGACACTGAAGCTTTCTTT.